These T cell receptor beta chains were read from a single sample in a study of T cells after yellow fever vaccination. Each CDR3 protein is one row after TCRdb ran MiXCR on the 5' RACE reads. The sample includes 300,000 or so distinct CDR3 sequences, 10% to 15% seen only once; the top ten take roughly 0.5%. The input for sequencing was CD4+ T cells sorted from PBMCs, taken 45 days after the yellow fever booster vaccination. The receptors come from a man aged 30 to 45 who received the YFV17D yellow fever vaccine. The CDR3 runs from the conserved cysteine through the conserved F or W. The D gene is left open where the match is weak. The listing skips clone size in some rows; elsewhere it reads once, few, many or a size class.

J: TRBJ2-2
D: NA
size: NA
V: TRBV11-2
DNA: TGTGCCAGCAGCTGGGGGGGCAGGGGAGAGGAGCTGTTTTTT
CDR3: CASSWGGRGEELFF

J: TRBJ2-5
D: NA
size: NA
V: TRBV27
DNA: TGTGCCAGCACCCCGGGTCTAGCTACGGGGGAGACCCAGTACTTC
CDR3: CASTPGLATGETQYF

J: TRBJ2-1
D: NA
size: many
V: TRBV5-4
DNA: TGTGCCAGCAGCCACTCCGGCCTCTACAATGAGCAGTTCTTC
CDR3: CASSHSGLYNEQFF

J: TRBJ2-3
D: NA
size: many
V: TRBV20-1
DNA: TGCAGTGCTAGAGATTTCGCAGGGATCATAAGGGATACGCAGTATTTT
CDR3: CSARDFAGIIRDTQYF

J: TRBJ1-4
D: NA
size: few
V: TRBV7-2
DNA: TGTGCCAGCAGCTTAGTAAGGGGTAGTGAAAAACTGTTTTTT
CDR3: CASSLVRGSEKLFF

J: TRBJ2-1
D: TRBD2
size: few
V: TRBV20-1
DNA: TGCAGTGCTAGAGAGACGGGCGGGAGCCAGGCCTACAATGAGCAGTTCTTC
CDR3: CSARETGGSQAYNEQFF

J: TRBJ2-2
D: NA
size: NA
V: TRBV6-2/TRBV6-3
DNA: TGTGCCAGCAGTACGGCGCTAAACACCGGGGAGCTGGTTTTT
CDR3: CASSTALNTGELVF

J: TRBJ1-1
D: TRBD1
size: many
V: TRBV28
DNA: TGTGCCAGCAGAACTGGACAGGGATACACTGAAGCTTTCTTT
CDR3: CASRTGQGYTEAFF

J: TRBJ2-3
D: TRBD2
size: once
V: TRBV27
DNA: TGTGCCAGCAGTCTCCTCATAGCGGGAGTATCAGATACGCAGTATTTT
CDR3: CASSLLIAGVSDTQYF

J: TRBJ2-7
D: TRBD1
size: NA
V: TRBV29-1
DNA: TGCAGCGTTCTAAACAGGGGGCGTAACTACGAGCAGTACTTC
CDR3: CSVLNRGRNYEQYF

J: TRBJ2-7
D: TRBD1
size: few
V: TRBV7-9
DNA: TGTGCCAGCAGCTTTAAGGTTCCGGGACAGGGAGGGTACGAGCAGTACTTC
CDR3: CASSFKVPGQGGYEQYF

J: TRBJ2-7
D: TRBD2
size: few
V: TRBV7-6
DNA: TGTGCCAGCAGCCCAGGACTAGCGGGAGGGTCCTACGAGCAGTACTTC
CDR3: CASSPGLAGGSYEQYF

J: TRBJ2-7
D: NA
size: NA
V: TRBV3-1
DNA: TGTGCCAGCAATCGTCCCCGCGGCAGGGGATACGAGCAGTACTTC
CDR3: CASNRPRGRGYEQYF

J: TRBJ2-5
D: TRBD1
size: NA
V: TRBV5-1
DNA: TGCGCCAGCAGCTTGGCAGGGGGCGACGGGGAGACCCAGTACTTC
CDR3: CASSLAGGDGETQYF

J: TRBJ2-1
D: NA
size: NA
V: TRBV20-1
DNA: TGCAGTGCTTCTGCGGGCCACGATGAGCAGTTCTTC
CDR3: CSASAGHDEQFF

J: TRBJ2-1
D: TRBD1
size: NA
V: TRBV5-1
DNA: TGCGCCAGCAGCTTCCAGGGGGCGAGTGGAGGGTATGAGCAGTTCTTC
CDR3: CASSFQGASGGYEQFF

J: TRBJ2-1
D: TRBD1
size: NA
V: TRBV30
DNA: TGTGCCTGGGACAGGGGGCCACAAAATGAGCAGTTCTTC
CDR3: CAWDRGPQNEQFF

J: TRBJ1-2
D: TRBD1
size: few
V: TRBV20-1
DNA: TGCAGTGCGCCAGGGGGCGCGGGCTATGGCTACACCTTC
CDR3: CSAPGGAGYGYTF

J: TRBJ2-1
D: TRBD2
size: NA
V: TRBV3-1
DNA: TGTGCCAGCAGCCAAGGACTAGCGGGAGGTGGCGAGCAGTTCTTC
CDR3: CASSQGLAGGGEQFF

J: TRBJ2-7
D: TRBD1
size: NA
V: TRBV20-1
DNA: TGCAGTGCTAGGGGGGACAGGGGTAACTTTCAGACGCCCTACGAGCAGTACTTC
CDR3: CSARGDRGNFQTPYEQYF

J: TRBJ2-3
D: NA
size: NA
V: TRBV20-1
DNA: TGCAGTGCTAGAAGGGCGGGAACAGATACGCAGTATTTT
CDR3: CSARRAGTDTQYF

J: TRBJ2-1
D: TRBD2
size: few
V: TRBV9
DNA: TGTGCCAGCAGCGTAGTTCCAGCGGGGTCTCCTGGCTACAATGAGCAGTTCTTC
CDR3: CASSVVPAGSPGYNEQFF

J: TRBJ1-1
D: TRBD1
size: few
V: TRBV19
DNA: TGTGCCAGTAGTATAAGGAGCCTTGGGACAGGCACTGAAGCTTTCTTT
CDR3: CASSIRSLGTGTEAFF

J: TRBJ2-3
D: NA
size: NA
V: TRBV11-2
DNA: TGTGCCAGCAGCGCCCCGGGTAGCGGACGCACAGATACGCAGTATTTT
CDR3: CASSAPGSGRTDTQYF

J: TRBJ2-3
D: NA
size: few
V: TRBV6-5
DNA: TGTGCCAGCAATACTCCCCGGAGGTACCCAGATACGCAGTATTTT
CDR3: CASNTPRRYPDTQYF

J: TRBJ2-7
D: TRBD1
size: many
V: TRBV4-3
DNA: TGCGCCAGCAGCCGGGACAGGGTTTCCTACGAGCAGTACTTC
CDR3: CASSRDRVSYEQYF

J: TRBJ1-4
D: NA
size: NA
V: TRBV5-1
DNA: TGCGCCAGCAGCTTCGGGTCCAGGGGCAGGGTTCGAGAAAAACTGTTTTTT
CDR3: CASSFGSRGRVREKLFF

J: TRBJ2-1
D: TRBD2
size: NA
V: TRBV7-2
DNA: TGTGCCGTTATAAAGCTAGCGGACTCCTACAATGAGCAGTTCTTC
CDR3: CAVIKLADSYNEQFF

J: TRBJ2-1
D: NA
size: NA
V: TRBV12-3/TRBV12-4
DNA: TGTGCCAGCAGTTTAAAGGGCCGCCTGGTTGAGCAGTTCTTC
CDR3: CASSLKGRLVEQFF

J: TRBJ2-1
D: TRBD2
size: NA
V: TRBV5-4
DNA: TGTGCCAGCAGCTTGGGACTAGCGGGAGCCTACAATGAGCAGTTCTTC
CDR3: CASSLGLAGAYNEQFF

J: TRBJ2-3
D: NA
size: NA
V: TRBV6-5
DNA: TGTGCCAGCAGTTACTGGGGGGTTGGGTCGGATACGCAGTATTTT
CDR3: CASSYWGVGSDTQYF

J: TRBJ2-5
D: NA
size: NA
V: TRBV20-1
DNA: TGCAGTGCTAGATTAGCCCCTCAAGAGACCCAGTACTTC
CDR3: CSARLAPQETQYF

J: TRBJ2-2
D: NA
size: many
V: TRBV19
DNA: TGTGCCAGTAATTTGAACACCGGGGAGCTGTTTTTT
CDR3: CASNLNTGELFF

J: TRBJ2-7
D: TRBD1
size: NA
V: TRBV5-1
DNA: TGCGCCAGCAGCTCCATGGACAGGGCTGGCGAGCAGTACTTC
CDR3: CASSSMDRAGEQYF

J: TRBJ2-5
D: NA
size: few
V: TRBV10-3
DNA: TGTGCCATCAGTGGGAGAGGGGGTGAAGAGACCCAGTACTTC
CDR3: CAISGRGGEETQYF

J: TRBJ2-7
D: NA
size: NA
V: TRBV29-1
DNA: TGCAGCGTATCGGACCCGGGGGGCCGCTTGGAGCAGTACTTC
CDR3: CSVSDPGGRLEQYF

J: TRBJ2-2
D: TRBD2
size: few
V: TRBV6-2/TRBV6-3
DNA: TGTGCCAGCAGCCCCCCCGTGGGACTACCTCACACCGGGGAGCTGTTTTTT
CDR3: CASSPPVGLPHTGELFF

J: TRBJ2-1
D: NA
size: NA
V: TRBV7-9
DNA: TGTGCCAGCAGCTCCCTCTCCTGGTTTGAGCAGTTCTTC
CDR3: CASSSLSWFEQFF

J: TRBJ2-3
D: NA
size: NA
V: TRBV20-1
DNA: TGCAGCAGAGTTGGCGGACGCACAGATACGCAGTATTTT
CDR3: CSRVGGRTDTQYF

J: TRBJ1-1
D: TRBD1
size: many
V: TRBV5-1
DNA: TGCGCCAGCAGCTTGGATGGGACAGTGAACACTGAAGCTTTCTTT
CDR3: CASSLDGTVNTEAFF

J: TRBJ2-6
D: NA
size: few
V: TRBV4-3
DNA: TGCGCCAGCAGCCAAGTCGGGACAAACTCTGGGGCCAACGTCCTGACTTTC
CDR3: CASSQVGTNSGANVLTF

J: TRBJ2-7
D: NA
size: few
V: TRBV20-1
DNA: TGCAGTGCGCTGGGAGGCCCCTATCCGGAGCGGTTC
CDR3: CSALGGPYPERF

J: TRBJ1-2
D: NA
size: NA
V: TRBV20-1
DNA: TGCAGTGCTTCGGGCAGGGGAGGCTACACCTTC
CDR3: CSASGRGGYTF

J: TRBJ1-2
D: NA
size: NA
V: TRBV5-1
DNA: TGCGCCAGCAGCTCAGACAGTGCCGCTAACTATGGCTACACCTTC
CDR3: CASSSDSAANYGYTF

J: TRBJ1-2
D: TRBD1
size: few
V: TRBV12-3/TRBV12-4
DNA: TGTGCCAGCAGTTTCGGCAGGGGGAACTATGGCTACACCTTC
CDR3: CASSFGRGNYGYTF

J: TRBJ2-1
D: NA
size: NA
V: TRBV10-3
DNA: TGTGCCATCAGTGATCTAGCGTCTTACAATGAGCAGTTCTTC
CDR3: CAISDLASYNEQFF

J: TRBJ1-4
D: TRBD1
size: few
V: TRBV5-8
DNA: TGTGCCAGCAGCTTGGATATCTCCGGGACAGGGAATGAAAAACTGTTTTTT
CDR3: CASSLDISGTGNEKLFF

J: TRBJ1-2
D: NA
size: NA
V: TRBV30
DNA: TGTGCCTTGATTAACTATGGCTACACCTTC
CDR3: CALINYGYTF

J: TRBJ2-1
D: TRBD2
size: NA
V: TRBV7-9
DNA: TGTGCCAGCAGCCAACTAAGCGGGAGGGGCTACAATGAGCAGTTCTTC
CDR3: CASSQLSGRGYNEQFF

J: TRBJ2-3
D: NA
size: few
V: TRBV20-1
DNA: TGCAGTGGAGGGCGAGGGACCAGAGGCACAGATACGCAGTATTTT
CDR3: CSGGRGTRGTDTQYF

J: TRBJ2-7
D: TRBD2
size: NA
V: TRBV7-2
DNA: TGTGCCAGCAGCTTAGGGACTAGCGGAAACGTGTACTTC
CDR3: CASSLGTSGNVYF